Here is one T cell receptor beta chain with its context. Its antigen remains unidentified. V dropped 7 bases and J dropped 4 bases, with 13 bases sitting between them. The CDR3 covers 12 residues. Germline-derived CDR1 and CDR2 are SQVTM and ANQGSEA. These data belong to a study of shared clonotypes between healthy human individuals. Study-wide results and limits: Donor scarcity curtailed the genetic and exposure-history diversity represented herein. Relative to memory subsets, naive subsets generally showed larger estimated richness. Sample collection involved blood only; tissue repertoires are likely different.

Source study methods: ImmunoSEQ yielded junction-only sequences lacking quality scores, so filtering differed. The protocol was immunoSEQ multiplex PCR, while the TCRdb copy is restricted to in-frame clones and leaves out a portion. The DNA gave D and trimming, while V, J and clone size come from that table. The table has fewer than 150,000 clones, approximately 70% seen once. The chain couples TRBV29-1 to TRBJ1-1; possible D gene TRBD1, 6 bases. The TCR originated in a woman in her 30s in good health. Specimen: memory CD8+ T cells sorted from blood. As for subset: CD45RO+ cells pooled with CCR7-negative TemRA cells. Here the CDR3 reads CSAGGEGTEAFF. CDR3 nucleotides: TGCAGCGCCGGGGGCGAGGGCACTGAAGCTTTCTTT.